This T cell receptor beta chain was observed in a study of Tregs in tolerant kidney transplant recipients. Whole-study results and caveats: Expanding Tregs on activated donor B cells appeared to best identify donor-specific TCRbeta clones.

Here immunoSEQ multiplex PCR was the method, and the copy in TCRdb shows in-frame clones only, minus some. The sample shows some 68,000 clones, about four fifths of them seen only once. About this clone itself: What it binds is not known.

The sample taken for sequencing was CD4+ T cells from blood. The receptor's source is a human donor in good health.

CDR3 coding DNA: TGCAGTGGAATGATAGGGGAGACCCAGTACTTC. Translating gives CSGMIGETQYF. This chain connects TRBV20-1 to TRBJ2-5; D remains unclear. V was shortened by 7 bases and J by 5 bases, with 11 bases between the two germline ends. This CDR3 spans 11 amino acids. CDR1 is DFQATT, CDR2 SNEGSKA, per germline (reference sequence).